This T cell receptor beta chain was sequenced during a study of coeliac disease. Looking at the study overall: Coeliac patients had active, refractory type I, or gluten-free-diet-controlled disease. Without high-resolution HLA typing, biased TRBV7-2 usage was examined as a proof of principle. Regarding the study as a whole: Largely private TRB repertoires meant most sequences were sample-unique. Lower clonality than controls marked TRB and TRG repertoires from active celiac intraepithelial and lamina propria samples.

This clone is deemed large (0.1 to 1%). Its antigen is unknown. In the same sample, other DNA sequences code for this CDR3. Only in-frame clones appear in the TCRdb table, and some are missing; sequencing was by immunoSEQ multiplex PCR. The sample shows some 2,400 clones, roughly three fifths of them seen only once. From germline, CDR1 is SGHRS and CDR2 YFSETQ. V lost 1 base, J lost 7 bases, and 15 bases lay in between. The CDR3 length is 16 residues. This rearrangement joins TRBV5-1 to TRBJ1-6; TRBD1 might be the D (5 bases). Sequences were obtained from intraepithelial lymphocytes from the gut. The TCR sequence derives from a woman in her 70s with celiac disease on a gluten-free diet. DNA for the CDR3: TGCGCCAGCAGCTTGACCCCCCCAGGGTTAAATTCACCCCTCCACTTT. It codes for CASSLTPPGLNSPLHF.